This T cell receptor beta chain was identified in a study of shared clonotypes between healthy human individuals. Whole-study context: A couple of women and three men aged 18 to 49 made up the donors. The study used three CD4 naive, three CD4 memory, two CD8 naive and one CD8 memory plate per donor.

V shed 4 bases and J 5 bases; nucleotides not matched to a gene: 6. This CDR3 has 15 residues. Germline-derived CDR1 and CDR2 are SEHNR and FQNEAQ (reference sequence). This clone was recorded once. Antigen unknown. The study's findings and limits: A small donor pool kept down the genetic and exposure-history diversity that was represented.

Naive CD8 cells lacked CD45RO, underwent positive selection for CCR7 and left out terminally differentiated effector memory CD45RA+ cells. Genomic DNA belonging to each subset was distributed in equal measure over several immunoSEQ plates. Only in-frame clones appear in the TCRdb table, and some are missing; sequencing was by immunoSEQ multiplex PCR. The sample consists of hundreds of thousands of clones, about 98% of them appearing once. This receptor was obtained from a man aged 25 to 40 in good health. Sequencing used naive CD8+ T cells sorted from blood. The V call is TRBV7-9, the J call TRBJ2-7, with TRBD2 matching over 12 bases. The CDR3 DNA sequence: TGTGCCAGCAGCTGGGAGACTAGCGGGAGCCACGAGCAGTACTTC. Translated: CASSWETSGSHEQYF.